These 9 T cell receptor beta chains came from one sample sequenced in a study of blood T cells in healthy people across ages. Combining a sample-barcoded 5' primer with a J-beta primer mix, a second PCR ran for about 7 to 11 cycles. MiXCR, applied by TCRdb to the 5' RACE reads, yields one record per CDR3 protein. Of about 970,000 distinct CDR3 sequences listed, roughly 47% were seen once; the top ten hold 20% to 25%. The sample consisted of blood. The source is a woman in her sixties in good health.

The gene calls are TRBV5-6 and TRBJ1-6, with 10 positions matching TRBD1. J lost 9 bases, V lost 4 bases, and 7 bases had no gene match. The V gene's germline CDR1 is SGHDT and CDR2 YYEEEE. This CDR3 region has 15 residues. CDR3 nucleotide sequence: TGTGCCAGCAGCCTCACCAGGACAGGGGGTTCACCCCTCCACTTT. Residues: CASSLTRTGGSPLHF.

This sequence joins TRBV7-8 and TRBJ1-5; no firm D call. The CDR3 extends over 14 amino acids. The V end was cut by 5 bases, the J end by 2 bases, with 10 bases between. Germline V CDR1 and CDR2: SGHVS, FQNEAQ. The CDR3 spells CASSPRFGNQPQHF. The CDR3 region has the DNA TGTGCCAGCAGCCCTAGATTTGGCAATCAGCCCCAGCATTTT. The full variable domain, with the rest looked up from reference TRBV7-8 and TRBJ1-5, is GAGVSQSPRYKVAKRGQDVALRCDPISGHVSLFWYQQALGQGPEFLTYFQNEAQLDKSGLPSDRFFAERPEGSVSTLKIQRTQQEDSAVYLCASSPRFGNQPQHFGDGTRLSIL.

The CDR3 DNA reads as TGTGCCAGCAGCCAAGTCCCGACTCTAAGCACAGATACGCAGTATTTT. It specifies CASSQVPTLSTDTQYF. V is TRBV3-1 and J is TRBJ2-3; D gene ambiguous. The CDR3 spans 16 residues. Germline V gene lookup returns CDR1 LGHDT and CDR2 YNNKEL (reference sequence). Trimming took 1 base from V and 0 from J, leaving 11 bases between them.

This chain uses TRBV20-1 with TRBJ2-1; D unclear. The CDR3 runs to 12 residues. V lost 5 bases and J 9 bases, leaving 14 bases between the germline ends. In germline, CDR1 is DFQATT, CDR2 SNEGSKA (reference sequence). The chain's CDR3 is CSAPGPPTEQFF. CDR3 in DNA: TGCAGTGCTCCTGGACCTCCTACTGAGCAGTTCTTC.

In nucleotides, the CDR3 is TGTGCCAGCTCACCGGGGAGGGGGAACTACGAGCAGTACTTC. Protein product: CASSPGRGNYEQYF. V and J are TRBV18 and TRBJ2-4; perhaps TRBD2 as D (7 bases). Near its end, the DNA agrees better with TRBJ2-7, so the J call may be wrong. This CDR3 comprises 14 residues. CDR1 KGHSH and CDR2 LQKENI come from the germline V gene.

This chain uses TRBV12-3 or TRBV12-4 with TRBJ1-5; D may be TRBD1 (6 bases). Trimming pared 9 bases from V and 1 base from J, leaving 19 bases between. The CDR3 extends over 16 amino acids. CDR3 nucleotides: TGTGCCAGGCATTGGAAGGGGGGCTCGAGCAATCAGCCCCAGCATTTT. It is translated as CARHWKGGSSNQPQHF.

This rearrangement joins TRBV6-5 to TRBJ2-3; D uncertain. Germline CDR1 is MNHEY and CDR2 is SVGAGI. CDR3 size: 13 residues. V shed 6 bases and J shed 2 bases, with 9 bases lying between them. CDR3 sequence: CASSMYYTDTQYF. The CDR3 coding sequence is TGTGCCAGCAGCATGTACTACACAGATACGCAGTATTTT.

V gene TRBV3-1 combines with J gene TRBJ2-7; D not resolved. The end of the DNA fits TRBJ2-5 better, so the J call may be wrong. Germline loops: CDR1 LGHDT, CDR2 YNNKEL (reference sequence). This CDR3 has 14 amino acids. Written as DNA, the CDR3 is TGTGCCAGCAGCCAAGCCCTACTTCAAGAGACCCAGTACTTC. Its protein is CASSQALLQETQYF.

The CDR3 region has the DNA TGTGCCATCAGTGAGTCGAATATCATAGGAGGCGGGAGGGCCCTAGCCAAAAACATTCAGTACTTC. Translated: CAISESNIIGGGRALAKNIQYF. This chain connects TRBV10-3 to TRBJ2-4; 9 bases fit TRBD2. Germline CDR1 is ENHRY and CDR2 is SYGVKD. The trim removed 0 bases at V and 0 bases at J, leaving 18 bases unmatched. The length of the CDR3 is 22 residues.